The rows below give T cell receptor beta chains drawn from one sample of a study of molecular identifiers for immune sequencing clone quantification. TCRdb reprocessed the PCR reads with MiXCR, giving one entry per CDR3 protein. This sample has about 640,000 distinct CDR3 sequences, with roughly 21% found just once. Sequenced input: naive CD8+ T cells from blood, with Jurkat cell RNA spiked in. The receptor source for this set is a human donor in good health. Some libraries in this study had Jurkat cell RNA spiked in. The CDR3 runs from the conserved cysteine through the conserved F or W.

TRBV28 CAATGLAGGGVDNEQFF
TRBV2 CASSELLSGNTIYF
TRBV12-3/TRBV12-4 CASSFGGQLNEQYF
TRBV30 CLSGSNTGGLFF
TRBV13 CASSPRDREAEQYF
TRBV29-1 CSVGPTAYEQYF
TRBV14 CASSQDIGLAGVNEQFF
TRBV4-3 CASSPMVRNQPQHF
TRBV12-3/TRBV12-4 CASKASGNNTGELFF
TRBV5-1 CASSLRGVQKRSYEQYF
TRBV30 CAWSPTYIPNYGYTF
TRBV10-3 CAISELEIENTEAFF